The rows below give T cell receptor beta chains drawn from one sample of a study of blood T cell repertoires in COVID-19. Libraries were prepared by immunoSEQ multiplex PCR; TCRdb keeps only in-frame clonotypes and omits some of them. Of approximately 200,000 clones listed, about 80% are singletons. The sample consisted of PBMCs or T cells enriched from blood (not recorded which). These receptors all stem from a woman aged 40 to 50 with acute COVID-19. The CDR3 runs from the conserved cysteine through the conserved F or W. D genes are given only for firm matches. Not all rows give a size; the values are once, few, many and, for expanded clones, a class.

CDR3 DNA: TGTGCCAGCAGTCCAACAGGGGGAGGGAACACTGAAGCTTTCTTT; CDR3 protein: CASSPTGGGNTEAFF; V gene: TRBV7-3; J gene: TRBJ1-1; D gene: TRBD1; clone size: -
CDR3 DNA: TGTGCCATCAGCTCCGGGACTAGCAAATCCTACGAGCAGTACTTC; CDR3 protein: CAISSGTSKSYEQYF; V gene: TRBV10-3; J gene: TRBJ2-7; D gene: TRBD2; clone size: -
CDR3 DNA: TGTGCCAGCAGTTTAGGGAGGGGTGAAAAACTGTTTTTT; CDR3 protein: CASSLGRGEKLFF; V gene: TRBV12-3/TRBV12-4; J gene: TRBJ1-4; D gene: -; clone size: -
CDR3 DNA: TGTGCCAGCCGGGGACAGGGGAGAACCGGGGAGCTGTTTTTT; CDR3 protein: CASRGQGRTGELFF; V gene: TRBV19; J gene: TRBJ2-2; D gene: TRBD1; clone size: -
CDR3 DNA: TGTGCCGTAGGAGGACTAGCGGGAGATCGGGGCAATGAGCAGTTCTTC; CDR3 protein: CAVGGLAGDRGNEQFF; V gene: TRBV19; J gene: TRBJ2-1; D gene: TRBD2; clone size: -
CDR3 DNA: TGCAGCGTGGGGACTAGCGGTCCCTACGAGCAGTACTTC; CDR3 protein: CSVGTSGPYEQYF; V gene: TRBV29-1; J gene: TRBJ2-7; D gene: TRBD2; clone size: once
CDR3 DNA: TGTGCCAGCTCACCACTTACGACAGGGTGGGAGCTGTTTTTT; CDR3 protein: CASSPLTTGWELFF; V gene: TRBV18; J gene: TRBJ2-2; D gene: TRBD1; clone size: -
CDR3 DNA: TGTGCCAGCAGTGAAGCCCGGACAGGGATTTTTGAGCCCCAGCATTTT; CDR3 protein: CASSEARTGIFEPQHF; V gene: TRBV2; J gene: TRBJ1-5; D gene: TRBD1; clone size: -
CDR3 DNA: TGTGCCAGCAGCCGAGGGCCGGAAGCTTTCTTT; CDR3 protein: CASSRGPEAFF; V gene: TRBV12-3/TRBV12-4; J gene: TRBJ1-1; D gene: -; clone size: -
CDR3 DNA: TGTGCCAGTAGTTTACCGGGATCCTACGAGCAGTACTTC; CDR3 protein: CASSLPGSYEQYF; V gene: TRBV19; J gene: TRBJ2-7; D gene: -; clone size: once
CDR3 DNA: TGTGCCAGCAGCTTATCTACAGGGGGACAGCCCCAGCATTTT; CDR3 protein: CASSLSTGGQPQHF; V gene: TRBV7-6; J gene: TRBJ1-5; D gene: TRBD1; clone size: -
CDR3 DNA: TGTGCCAGTAGCGGCTCCTACAATGAGCAGTTCTTC; CDR3 protein: CASSGSYNEQFF; V gene: TRBV28; J gene: TRBJ2-1; D gene: -; clone size: -
CDR3 DNA: TGTGCCAGCAGTTACTCGAACAGGGCAAGGGACGAGCAGTACTTC; CDR3 protein: CASSYSNRARDEQYF; V gene: TRBV6-5; J gene: TRBJ2-7; D gene: -; clone size: -
CDR3 DNA: TGTGCCAGTAGTATCGGTCTGGGCCCCTCTGGGGCCAACGTCCTGACTTTC; CDR3 protein: CASSIGLGPSGANVLTF; V gene: TRBV19; J gene: TRBJ2-6; D gene: -; clone size: -
CDR3 DNA: TGCGCCAGCACTCGACAGGGGAACACTGAAGCTTTCTTT; CDR3 protein: CASTRQGNTEAFF; V gene: TRBV10-2; J gene: TRBJ1-1; D gene: TRBD1; clone size: -
CDR3 DNA: TGTGCCAGCAGTTACTCGGGGGGTGGGGCCACTGAAGCTTTCTTT; CDR3 protein: CASSYSGGGATEAFF; V gene: TRBV6-5; J gene: TRBJ1-1; D gene: -; clone size: -
CDR3 DNA: TGTGCCAGCAGTGCTTTTGGACTTTACAATGAGCAGTTCTTC; CDR3 protein: CASSAFGLYNEQFF; V gene: TRBV27; J gene: TRBJ2-1; D gene: -; clone size: -
CDR3 DNA: TGTGCCAGTAGTCCCGGACTTATCACTGAAGCTTTCTTT; CDR3 protein: CASSPGLITEAFF; V gene: TRBV19; J gene: TRBJ1-1; D gene: -; clone size: once
CDR3 DNA: TGTGCCAGCAGCGAGGGACTCTGGGGAAGAGATAGTGAGCAGTTCTTC; CDR3 protein: CASSEGLWGRDSEQFF; V gene: TRBV5-4; J gene: TRBJ2-1; D gene: -; clone size: -
CDR3 DNA: TGTGCCAGCAGTAACTATCCCGGTGGAGAGCAGTACTTT; CDR3 protein: CASSNYPGGEQYF; V gene: TRBV6-5; J gene: TRBJ2-7; D gene: -; clone size: -
CDR3 DNA: TGTGCCAGCAGTTTTTTGGATGATTCGGGGGGTAATGAAAAACTGTTTTTT; CDR3 protein: CASSFLDDSGGNEKLFF; V gene: TRBV27; J gene: TRBJ1-4; D gene: -; clone size: once
CDR3 DNA: TGCAGCGTGATGCCTATACAGGGGGCGGACACTGAAGCTTTCTTT; CDR3 protein: CSVMPIQGADTEAFF; V gene: TRBV29-1; J gene: TRBJ1-1; D gene: TRBD1; clone size: -
CDR3 DNA: TGTGCCAGCAGTGGACTAGCGGGAGCCGGGGAGCTGTTTTTT; CDR3 protein: CASSGLAGAGELFF; V gene: TRBV6-6; J gene: TRBJ2-2; D gene: TRBD2; clone size: -
CDR3 DNA: TGCGCCAGCAGCACCTCGACAGGGACTAGGACCTACGAGCAGTACTTC; CDR3 protein: CASSTSTGTRTYEQYF; V gene: TRBV5-1; J gene: TRBJ2-7; D gene: -; clone size: many
CDR3 DNA: TGCAGCGTTGAAAAGGGACAGCCGAACACTGAAGCTTTCTTT; CDR3 protein: CSVEKGQPNTEAFF; V gene: TRBV29-1; J gene: TRBJ1-1; D gene: TRBD1; clone size: -
CDR3 DNA: TGTGCCTGCACCCCGGGACAGCGTACGGGGCAGCCCCAGCATTTT; CDR3 protein: CACTPGQRTGQPQHF; V gene: TRBV30; J gene: TRBJ1-5; D gene: TRBD1; clone size: -
CDR3 DNA: TGTGCCAGCAGCTTATTCAGGGGACAGGGGGGGACCGGGGAGCTGTTTTTT; CDR3 protein: CASSLFRGQGGTGELFF; V gene: TRBV11-2; J gene: TRBJ2-2; D gene: TRBD1; clone size: -
CDR3 DNA: TGCGCCAGCAGCCTTTCGGGAACCTCCTACGAGCAGTACTTC; CDR3 protein: CASSLSGTSYEQYF; V gene: TRBV4-1; J gene: TRBJ2-7; D gene: -; clone size: once
CDR3 DNA: TGTGCCAGCACCGGGACAGGGGGAGTGAACACTGAAGCTTTCTTT; CDR3 protein: CASTGTGGVNTEAFF; V gene: TRBV3-1/TRBV3-2; J gene: TRBJ1-1; D gene: TRBD1; clone size: few
CDR3 DNA: TGTGCCAGCAGCTCCAGTCCCGGGACAGGGAGCCTCAGAGGGGAGACCCAGTACTTC; CDR3 protein: CASSSSPGTGSLRGETQYF; V gene: TRBV7-8; J gene: TRBJ2-5; D gene: TRBD1; clone size: -
CDR3 DNA: TGTGCCAGCAGCATAGCGGGAGGAACCTACGAGCAGTACTTC; CDR3 protein: CASSIAGGTYEQYF; V gene: TRBV9; J gene: TRBJ2-7; D gene: TRBD2; clone size: few
CDR3 DNA: TGTGCCAGCAGCGTAGGGCCGGGAGGCTATGGCTACACCTTC; CDR3 protein: CASSVGPGGYGYTF; V gene: TRBV9; J gene: TRBJ1-2; D gene: -; clone size: -
CDR3 DNA: TGTGCCAGCTCACCTTTCGACAGTTACTCCTATAATTCACCCCTCCACTTT; CDR3 protein: CASSPFDSYSYNSPLHF; V gene: TRBV18; J gene: TRBJ1-6; D gene: -; clone size: -
CDR3 DNA: TGTGCCAGCCGCACTAGCGGGGGGGCCGTACCGTTCTTC; CDR3 protein: CASRTSGGAVPFF; V gene: TRBV5-4; J gene: TRBJ2-1; D gene: TRBD2; clone size: -
CDR3 DNA: TGCGCCAGCAGCGAAGGACAGGGTTACTACAATGAGCAGTTCTTC; CDR3 protein: CASSEGQGYYNEQFF; V gene: TRBV5-1; J gene: TRBJ2-1; D gene: TRBD1; clone size: -
CDR3 DNA: TGCAGTGCTAGTTTTAGCGGGGGGCCCTACAATGAGCAGTTCTTC; CDR3 protein: CSASFSGGPYNEQFF; V gene: TRBV20-1; J gene: TRBJ2-1; D gene: TRBD2; clone size: -
CDR3 DNA: TGTGCCAGCAGCCTACTCAGGGGGCCCACTGAAGCTTTCTTT; CDR3 protein: CASSLLRGPTEAFF; V gene: TRBV5-8; J gene: TRBJ1-1; D gene: TRBD1; clone size: few
CDR3 DNA: TGTGCCAGCAGCTTCGCGAAAGAGACCCAGTACTTC; CDR3 protein: CASSFAKETQYF; V gene: TRBV7-8; J gene: TRBJ2-5; D gene: -; clone size: few
CDR3 DNA: TGTGCCAGCAGCCTCCGGACAGGGGGAATGGGGACTGAAGCTTTCTTT; CDR3 protein: CASSLRTGGMGTEAFF; V gene: TRBV16; J gene: TRBJ1-1; D gene: TRBD1; clone size: -
CDR3 DNA: TGCAGTGCTAGCGACTCCCCGGGGGCTTTCTTT; CDR3 protein: CSASDSPGAFF; V gene: TRBV20-1; J gene: TRBJ1-1; D gene: -; clone size: -